The clone carrying this TCR beta chain has a count of ten or more. A UMI-containing oligonucleotide was joined by 3' ligation to the TCR cDNA template. Four PCR rounds used nested alpha and beta constant region primers plus the SP2 primer. For blood and skin samples, reverse transcription used TCR alpha and beta constant primers. TCRdb independently ran MiXCR on the 5' RACE reads; one entry per CDR3 protein. The sample holds tens of thousands of distinct CDR3 sequences, about 7.1% seen once. The source of the sample is a study of naive and memory T cell subsets. This CDR3 contains 16 residues. The V end lost 2 bases, the J end lost 5 bases, and 17 bases lay between the germline ends. Germline V lookup: CDR1 SGHDT, CDR2 YYEEEE.

The TCR comes from a female donor in good health. The J gene is TRBJ1-5, the V gene TRBV5-6; D may be TRBD1 (5 bases). CDR3 bases: TGTGCCAGCAGCTTAGCGGTTGGTCAGGGTTATCAGCCCCAGCATTTT. Protein product: CASSLAVGQGYQPQHF.